The 24 T cell receptor beta chains listed next were all sequenced from one sample in a study of blood T cell repertoires in COVID-19. Generated by immunoSEQ multiplex PCR, the TCRdb table keeps only in-frame clones and is missing some. The table has under 250,000 clones, about 79% seen once; the top ten hold about 10%. Sequences were obtained from peripheral blood. The receptors derive from a man aged 50 to 60 with active or convalescent COVID-19.

The chain has TRBV6-5 and TRBJ1-6; 7 bases align to TRBD1. Trimming removed 6 bases from V and 14 bases from J; junction bases left unmatched: 13. The CDR3 runs to 14 residues. CDR1 MNHEY and CDR2 SVGAGI come from the germline V gene. The CDR3 DNA follows: TGTGCCAGCAGGACAGGGAAGATGGAGGTTTCCCTCCACTTT. This gives the protein CASRTGKMEVSLHF.

This sequence joins TRBV3-1 (or the pseudogene TRBV3-2) and TRBJ1-1; no clear D. The CDR3 spans 12 residues. Trimming stripped 3 bases from V and 3 bases from J, with 5 bases between. Germline V gene lookup returns CDR1 LGHDT and CDR2 YNNKEL (reference sequence). The CDR3 is CASSQRYTEAFF. CDR3 sequence (DNA): TGTGCCAGCAGCCAGAGGTACACTGAAGCTTTCTTT.

The chain links TRBV29-1 to TRBJ2-1; 8 bases are shared with TRBD1. The V and J ends lost 4 bases and 7 bases, in that order; junction bases with no gene match: 3. This CDR3 has 12 residues. The V gene's germline CDR1 is SQVTM and CDR2 ANQGSEA. In DNA, the CDR3 is TGCAGCGTTGTTACAGGGGGTAATGAGCAGTTCTTC. This translates into CSVVTGGNEQFF.

This clone was seen a few times. The chain joins TRBV12-3 or TRBV12-4 to TRBJ2-7; a possible D gene is TRBD1 (5 bases). CDR3 length: 13 residues. V was clipped by 5 bases and J by 4 bases, with 12 bases between them. DNA for the CDR3: TGTGCCAGCAGTAAAGGCAGGGATTACGAGCAGTACGTC. It translates to CASSKGRDYEQYV.

The rearrangement uses TRBV19 and TRBJ1-2; tentatively, D is TRBD1 (5 bases). Germline V lookup: CDR1 LNHDA, CDR2 SQIVND (reference sequence). The germline V and J ends were trimmed by 2 bases and 2 bases, with 9 bases remaining between them. The CDR3 runs to 14 residues. Here the CDR3 reads CASSILDTNYGYTF. In DNA form, the CDR3 reads TGTGCCAGTAGTATACTGGACACCAACTATGGCTACACCTTC.

The chain joins TRBV7-2 to TRBJ1-5; 8 bases map to TRBD1. The junction had 4 bases not matched to a gene; V was cut back by 1 base and J by 5 bases. CDR3 size: 15 residues. Germline assignment: CDR1 SGHTA and CDR2 FQGNSA. CDR3 coding DNA: TGTGCCAGCAGCTTAGGGGACAGGCTTTATCAGCCCCAGCATTTT. It is translated as CASSLGDRLYQPQHF.

The chain uses TRBV27 and TRBJ2-1; 9 nucleotides line up with TRBD1. Unmatched junction bases numbered 5, after V lost 3 bases and J lost 8 bases. In germline, CDR1 is MNHEY, CDR2 SMNVEV (reference sequence). The length of the CDR3 is 14 residues. The chain's CDR3 is CASSFGTGTHEQFF. CDR3 nucleotide sequence: TGTGCCAGCAGTTTCGGGACAGGGACCCATGAGCAGTTCTTC.

This clone was seen only once. Other DNA sequences within the sample encode an identical CDR3. This sequence joins TRBV28 and TRBJ1-5, with 10 bases aligning to TRBD1. CDR1 is MDHEN, CDR2 SYDVKM, per germline. J was trimmed by 5 bases and V by 6 bases; bases with no gene match: 4. CDR3 size: 14 residues. In DNA form, the CDR3 reads TGTGCCAGCAGCCCCGGGACAGGGGATCAGCCCCAGCATTTT. Encoded protein: CASSPGTGDQPQHF.

The chain employs TRBV28 and TRBJ2-7, with 7 bases that match TRBD2. This CDR3 contains 15 residues. Germline V CDR1 and CDR2: MDHEN, SYDVKM. V lost 7 bases, J lost 1 base, and 10 bases stayed unmatched. Here the CDR3 DNA reads TGTGCCAGCACCAATGGGGCTAGCGGATCCTACGAGCAGTACTTC. Its translation: CASTNGASGSYEQYF.

The gene calls are TRBV7-9 and TRBJ1-2; D might be TRBD1 (6 bases). The CDR3 has 17 residues. Trimming stripped 7 bases from V and 3 bases from J, with 24 bases between. Germline V gene sequence: CDR1 SEHNR, CDR2 FQNEAQ (reference sequence). The CDR3 protein is CASILRYTTGIDYGYTF. DNA for the CDR3: TGTGCCAGCATTCTCCGATACACTACAGGGATCGACTATGGCTACACCTTC. Full variable domain (remainder filled in from reference TRBV7-9 and TRBJ1-2): DTGVSQNPRHKITKRGQNVTFRCDPISEHNRLYWYRQTLGQGPEFLTYFQNEAQLEKSRLLSDRFSAERPKGSFSTLEIQRTEQGDSAMYLCASILRYTTGIDYGYTFGSGTRLTVV.

CDR3 nucleotides: TGTGCCAGCTCACCGAACCCCCCGCAGGGGAGTTATGGCTACACCTTC. Translating gives CASSPNPPQGSYGYTF. The genes are TRBV18 and TRBJ1-2; D is perhaps TRBD1 (6 bases). The CDR3 extends over 16 amino acids. V lost 3 bases and J 5 bases, leaving 19 bases between the germline ends. Germline lookup yields CDR1 KGHSH and CDR2 LQKENI. The full variable domain, rest sourced from reference TRBV18 and TRBJ1-2, is NAGVMQNPRHLVRRRGQEARLRCSPMKGHSHVYWYRQLPEEGLKFMVYLQKENIIDESGMPKERFSAEFPKEGPSILRIQQVVRGDSAAYFCASSPNPPQGSYGYTFGSGTRLTVV.

The rearrangement joins TRBV27 to TRBJ2-7; 10 nucleotides line up with TRBD2. The CDR3 totals 13 residues. After removal of 6 bases from V and 3 bases from J, the junction contained 2 bases not matched to a gene. In germline, CDR1 is MNHEY, CDR2 SMNVEV (reference sequence). The CDR3 loop reads CASRASGGYEQYF. CDR3 coding DNA: TGTGCCAGCAGAGCTAGCGGGGGCTACGAGCAGTACTTC.

V usage is TRBV5-1 and J usage is TRBJ1-2, with D possibly matching TRBD1 (6 bases). This CDR3 comprises 13 residues. The germline gives CDR1 SGHRS, CDR2 YFSETQ. Between the trimmed V and J ends, which lost 4 bases and 6 bases, there was a span of 13 bases. The CDR3 sequence: CASSTQGLHGYTF. The CDR3 nucleotides read TGCGCCAGCAGCACCCAGGGGTTGCATGGCTACACCTTC. The full variable domain, in which reference TRBV5-1 and TRBJ1-2 provide the parts outside the CDR3, is KAGVTQTPRYLIKTRGQQVTLSCSPISGHRSVSWYQQTPGQGLQFLFEYFSETQRNKGNFPGRFSGRQFSNSRSEMNVSTLELGDSALYLCASSTQGLHGYTFGSGTRLTVV.

The V call is TRBV2, the J call TRBJ1-2, with 8 bases identical to TRBD1. CDR3 length: 17 residues. CDR1 and CDR2 (germline): SNHLY, FYNNEI. V lost 6 bases to trimming and J lost 1 base; unmatched junction nucleotides: 13. The CDR3 bases are TGTGCCAGCAGACCAGGACAGGGACAACCACTTAACTATGGCTACACCTTC. It yields the protein CASRPGQGQPLNYGYTF.

The CDR3 DNA follows: TGTGCCAGCAGCCAAGATTACGGGGTCTCCTATAATTCACCCCTCCACTTT. Translating it yields CASSQDYGVSYNSPLHF. The V gene is TRBV4-2, the J gene TRBJ1-6; D uncertain. Germline assignment: CDR1 LGHNA and CDR2 YNFKEQ. This CDR3 is 17 amino acids long. The V and J ends lost 0 bases and 0 bases respectively, with 9 bases between them.

Comments on this clone: Other DNA sequences in this sample translate to the same CDR3. The V and J genes are TRBV5-6 and TRBJ2-1; TRBD2 might be the D (5 bases). The germline gives CDR1 SGHDT, CDR2 YYEEEE. The CDR3 sequence is 14 residues long. V was shortened by 1 base and J by 1 base, with 6 bases between the two germline ends. The CDR3 here is CASSLSGSYNEQFF. The CDR3 region has the DNA TGTGCCAGCAGCTTGTCGGGGTCCTACAATGAGCAGTTCTTC.

The V call is TRBV7-9, the J call TRBJ2-1; unclear D gene. CDR3 length: 14 residues. Germline CDR1 is SEHNR and CDR2 is FQNEAQ (reference sequence). Trimming took off 5 bases at V and 0 bases at J, with 8 bases between the two ends. The CDR3 spells CASSISSSYNEQFF. In DNA, the CDR3 is TGTGCCAGCAGCATTTCTAGCTCCTACAATGAGCAGTTCTTC.

In this sample, this clone turned up once. The V call is TRBV4-1, the J call TRBJ1-2, with no clear D. There are 15 residues in the CDR3. Trimming removed 5 bases from V and 4 bases from J, with 17 bases in between. In germline, CDR1 is MGHRA, CDR2 YSYEKL. CDR3 region: CASSLIRNTIYGYTF. DNA for the CDR3: TGCGCCAGCAGCTTAATCAGGAACACGATCTATGGCTACACCTTC.

Only one count was recorded for this clone. The chain combines TRBV11-2 with TRBJ1-2; 7 bases map to TRBD1. The ends lost 4 bases at V and 3 bases at J; junction bases unmatched: 8. The germline V gene has CDR1 SGHAT and CDR2 FQNNGV. This CDR3 contains 15 residues. CDR3 sequence reads: CASSSTGYSHYGYTF. CDR3 nucleotides: TGTGCCAGCAGCTCGACAGGGTACAGTCACTATGGCTACACCTTC.

The DNA for the CDR3 is TGTGCCAGCAGCTTAGTAAGCGGGGGGGCCGGCACCGGGGAGCTGTTTTTT. Translation: CASSLVSGGAGTGELFF. The V gene is TRBV7-2, the J gene TRBJ2-2, with 10 bases identical to TRBD2. Germline CDR1 and CDR2: SGHTA and FQGNSA. The CDR3 spans 17 residues. V lost 1 base to trimming and J lost 4 bases; unmatched junction nucleotides: 6.

The chain is built from TRBV27 and TRBJ2-1; 8 positions agree with TRBD1. After removal of 3 bases from V and 7 bases from J, the junction contained 8 bases not matched to a gene. CDR1 MNHEY and CDR2 SMNVEV come from the germline V gene (reference sequence). The CDR3 runs 15 residues. The CDR3 sequence is CASSFPGTGHNEQFF. The CDR3 DNA follows: TGTGCCAGCAGTTTTCCCGGGACAGGTCATAATGAGCAGTTCTTC.

The chain is built from TRBV3-1 (or the pseudogene TRBV3-2) and TRBJ2-2; 8 nucleotides line up with TRBD1. The CDR3 contains 15 residues. Trimming at V came to 1 base and at J to 9 bases, leaving 7 bases not matched to a gene. Looked up from germline, CDR1 is LGHDT and CDR2 is YNNKEL (reference sequence). CDR3 residues: CASSQGTGRSRELFF. The CDR3 nucleotides read TGTGCCAGCAGCCAAGGGACAGGGAGGTCCCGGGAGCTGTTTTTT.

The chain employs TRBV25-1 and TRBJ1-1, with TRBD1 identical over 8 bases. V shed 4 bases and J 5 bases; nucleotides not matched to a gene: 3. Per germline, CDR1 MGHDK and CDR2 SYGVNS. This CDR3 comprises 13 residues. The CDR3 spells CASSGTGYTEAFF. CDR3 DNA sequence: TGTGCCAGCAGTGGGACAGGGTATACTGAAGCTTTCTTT.

The gene calls are TRBV5-1 and TRBJ1-2, with D possibly TRBD1 on 5 matching bases. This CDR3 region has 15 residues. The germline V gene has CDR1 SGHRS and CDR2 YFSETQ. With 0 bases removed from V and 4 bases from J, the gap between germline ends came to 13 bases. The CDR3 region is CASSLEAGGAYGYTF. For the CDR3, the DNA is TGCGCCAGCAGCTTGGAGGCGGGAGGGGCCTATGGCTACACCTTC.